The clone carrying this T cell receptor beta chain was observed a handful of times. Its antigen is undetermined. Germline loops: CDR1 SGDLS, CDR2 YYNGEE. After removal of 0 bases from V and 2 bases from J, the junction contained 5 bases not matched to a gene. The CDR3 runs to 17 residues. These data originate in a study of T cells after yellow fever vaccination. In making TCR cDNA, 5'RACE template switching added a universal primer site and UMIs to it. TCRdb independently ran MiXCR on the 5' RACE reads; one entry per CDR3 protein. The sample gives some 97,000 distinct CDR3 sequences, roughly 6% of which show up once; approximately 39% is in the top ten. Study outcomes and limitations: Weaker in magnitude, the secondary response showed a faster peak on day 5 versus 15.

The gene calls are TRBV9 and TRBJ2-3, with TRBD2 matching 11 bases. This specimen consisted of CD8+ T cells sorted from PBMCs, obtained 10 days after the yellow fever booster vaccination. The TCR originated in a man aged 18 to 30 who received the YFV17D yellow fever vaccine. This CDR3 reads CASSVGGTSGNTDTQYF. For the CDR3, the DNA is TGTGCCAGCAGCGTAGGTGGGACTAGCGGAAACACAGATACGCAGTATTTT.